These 27 T cell receptor beta chains originate from one sample sequenced in a study of memory CD4+ T cells and cytomegalovirus serostatus. Only in-frame clones appear in the TCRdb table, and some are missing; sequencing was by immunoSEQ multiplex PCR. Among under 50,000 clones listed, 74% were seen once. Single viable CD3+CD4+CD8-CD45RO+ cells were sorted as the memory CD4+ T cells. The material sequenced was memory CD4+ T cells from blood. The receptor source for this set is an adult in good health and CMV-seropositive.

The rearrangement links TRBV19 to TRBJ2-2, with D perhaps TRBD1 or TRBD2 (5 bases each). The length of the CDR3 is 16 residues. V was trimmed by 4 bases and J by 0 bases, leaving 12 bases between them. Germline V gene lookup returns CDR1 LNHDA and CDR2 SQIVND (reference sequence). The CDR3 here is CASSTGTGTNTGELFF. The CDR3 nucleotides are TGTGCCAGTAGTACCGGGACGGGAACGAACACCGGGGAGCTGTTTTTT. Supplemented by reference TRBV19 and TRBJ2-2, the full variable domain reads DGGITQSPKYLFRKEGQNVTLSCEQNLNHDAMYWYRQDPGQGLRLIYYSQIVNDFQKGDIAEGYSVSREKKESFPLTVTSAQKNPTAFYLCASSTGTGTNTGELFFGEGSRLTVL.

The V and J genes are TRBV19 and TRBJ1-6; maybe TRBD1 (5 bases). The germline V gene has CDR1 LNHDA and CDR2 SQIVND (reference sequence). This CDR3 spans 13 amino acids. Trimming took off 8 bases at V and 8 bases at J, with 13 bases between the two ends. The DNA for the CDR3 is TGTGCCAGTTCAGACAGTCAAGATTCACCCCTCCACTTT. This translates into CASSDSQDSPLHF.

The chain employs TRBV12-5 and TRBJ2-3; D not certain. V was clipped by 1 base and J by 0 bases, with 8 bases between them. This CDR3 spans 15 amino acids. CDR1 LGHNT and CDR2 FRNRAP come from the germline V gene. The CDR3 DNA follows: TGTGCTAGTGGTTTGGGGGGATCTAGCACAGATACGCAGTATTTT. It is translated as CASGLGGSSTDTQYF.

CDR3 protein: CASSLKARWGENEQFF. CDR3 coding DNA: TGTGCCAGCAGCTTAAAGGCCAGGTGGGGGGAAAATGAGCAGTTCTTC. The rearrangement links TRBV7-2 to TRBJ2-1, with D possibly TRBD2 on 6 matching bases. Trimming cost V 2 bases and J 7 bases, with 18 bases left between them. The CDR3 loop spans 16 amino acids. Germline V CDR1 and CDR2: SGHTA, FQGNSA.

The chain uses TRBV11-2 and TRBJ2-7; D may be TRBD1 (5 bases). Trimming shortened V by 4 bases and J by 2 bases, and 24 bases separated the two germline ends. From germline, CDR1 is SGHAT and CDR2 FQNNGV. The CDR3 runs to 18 residues. The chain's CDR3 is CASSSGLRQSALTYEQYF. DNA of the CDR3: TGTGCCAGCAGCTCAGGCCTCCGACAGAGCGCCTTGACCTACGAGCAGTACTTC.

The chain has TRBV5-1 and TRBJ2-5; 7 bases align to TRBD1. This CDR3 is 12 amino acids long. Germline CDR1 is SGHRS and CDR2 is YFSETQ. V lost 2 bases, J lost 5 bases, and 0 bases stayed unmatched. CDR3 DNA sequence: TGCGCCAGCAGCTTCAGGGGGGAGACCCAGTACTTC. This gives the protein CASSFRGETQYF. The whole variable domain, remainder taken from reference TRBV5-1 and TRBJ2-5, is KAGVTQTPRYLIKTRGQQVTLSCSPISGHRSVSWYQQTPGQGLQFLFEYFSETQRNKGNFPGRFSGRQFSNSRSEMNVSTLELGDSALYLCASSFRGETQYFGPGTRLLVL.

This rearrangement joins TRBV19 to TRBJ1-1, with D hard to call. V lost 3 bases and J lost 1, with 9 bases in between. This CDR3 has 14 amino acids. Germline CDR1 is LNHDA and CDR2 is SQIVND (reference sequence). The CDR3 DNA reads as TGTGCCAGTAGTATCAGTGCCTCGAACACTGAAGCTTTCTTT. This gives the protein CASSISASNTEAFF.

A few counts support this clone. The chain couples TRBV6-5 to TRBJ1-2; D is unresolved. V was trimmed by 6 bases and J by 2 bases, leaving 4 bases between them. The CDR3 is 11 amino acids. Germline V gene sequence: CDR1 MNHEY, CDR2 SVGAGI. The CDR3 DNA sequence: TGTGCCAGCAGGGAGAACTATGGCTACACCTTC. It specifies CASRENYGYTF.

The V call is TRBV7-3, the J call TRBJ1-1; 10 bases agree with TRBD1. This CDR3 comprises 14 residues. V lost 5 bases and J lost 8; bases outside the gene matches: 8. Germline V gene data show CDR1 as SGHTA and CDR2 as FQGTGA. CDR3 DNA sequence: TGTGCCAGCAGCCCAACGGACAGGGGGGAGGAAGCTTTCTTT. This codes for CASSPTDRGEEAFF.

The chain couples TRBV6-1 to TRBJ2-4; 7 bases line up with TRBD2. The ends lost 0 bases at V and 9 bases at J; junction bases unmatched: 5. This CDR3 is built from 14 residues. Germline V gene data show CDR1 as MNHNS and CDR2 as SASEGT. CDR3: CASSEAGSGLIQYF. The CDR3 DNA reads as TGTGCCAGCAGTGAAGCAGGTAGCGGGCTCATTCAGTACTTC.

V is TRBV18 and J is TRBJ1-6; D is ambiguous. This CDR3 spans 12 amino acids. V lost 5 bases, J lost 7 bases, and 6 bases lay in between. The germline CDR1 and CDR2 sequences are KGHSH and LQKENI. The CDR3 sequence is CASSDTNSPLHF. The CDR3, as DNA: TGTGCCAGCTCAGATACAAATTCACCCCTCCACTTT.

The chain joins TRBV25-1 to TRBJ1-6, with D unresolved. The germline gives CDR1 MGHDK, CDR2 SYGVNS. CDR3 size: 15 residues. Trimming took 0 bases from V and 4 from J, leaving 7 bases between them. Here the CDR3 reads CASSEYKGYNSPLHF. CDR3 nucleotides: TGTGCCAGCAGTGAATATAAAGGTTATAATTCACCCCTCCACTTT.

The V gene is TRBV19, the J gene TRBJ2-7; 8 bases are a match to TRBD1. From germline, CDR1 is LNHDA and CDR2 SQIVND (reference sequence). CDR3 length equals 14 residues. V lost 7 bases to trimming and J lost 4 bases; unmatched junction nucleotides: 9. CDR3 nucleotides: TGTGCCAGTAAAGGGACAGGAGACATGTACGAGCAGTACTTC. It yields the protein CASKGTGDMYEQYF.

This clone appeared a few times. The chain carries TRBV5-1 and TRBJ1-1; 9 nucleotides align to TRBD1. The CDR3 consists of 14 residues. V lost 4 bases, J lost 3 bases, and 4 bases stayed unmatched. In germline, CDR1 is SGHRS, CDR2 YFSETQ. CDR3 coding DNA: TGCGCCAGCAGCCTGGGGACAGGGTACACTGAAGCTTTCTTT. Translated, it gives CASSLGTGYTEAFF.

The genes are TRBV5-1 and TRBJ1-4; D ambiguous. The CDR3 extends over 13 amino acids. From germline, CDR1 is SGHRS and CDR2 YFSETQ. The V end was cut by 3 bases, the J end by 7 bases, with 10 bases between. CDR3 loop: CASSSSRREKLFF. CDR3 DNA: TGCGCCAGCAGCTCCTCGCGGCGTGAAAAACTGTTTTTT.

The chain carries TRBV4-2 and TRBJ2-7; D gene ambiguous. This CDR3 is 15 amino acids long. The ends were cut back, 0 bases at V and 3 bases at J, with 12 bases in the middle. Germline CDR1 reads LGHNA; CDR2 reads YNFKEQ. This chain's CDR3 is CASSQEERLGYEQYF. The CDR3 DNA reads TGTGCCAGCAGCCAAGAAGAACGACTTGGCTACGAGCAGTACTTC.

V is TRBV9 and J is TRBJ2-5; D might be TRBD1 (6 bases). The V end was cut by 7 bases, the J end by 5 bases, with 9 bases between. This CDR3 region has 11 residues. Germline values: CDR1 SGDLS, CDR2 YYNGEE. The DNA of the CDR3 is TGTGCCAGCGCGAGGGGGGAGACCCAGTACTTC. Amino acids: CASARGETQYF.

A word on this clone: Other DNA sequences in this sample translate to the same CDR3. This chain uses TRBV14 with TRBJ2-5, with a tentative D call TRBD2 (5 bases). This CDR3 has 12 residues. The V gene's germline CDR1 is SGHDN and CDR2 FVKESK. Trimming stripped 7 bases from V and 4 bases from J, with 10 bases between. CDR3 coding DNA: TGTGCCAGCAATCGGGGTGGAGAGACCCAGTACTTC. It translates to CASNRGGETQYF. Full variable domain (missing parts from reference TRBV14 and TRBJ2-5): EAGVTQFPSHSVIEKGQTVTLRCDPISGHDNLYWYRRVMGKEIKFLLHFVKESKQDESGMPNNRFLAERTGGTYSTLKVQPAELEDSGVYFCASNRGGETQYFGPGTRLLVL.

The chain combines TRBV10-3 with TRBJ2-3; TRBD2 agrees at 8 bases. The V segment lost 3 bases and the J segment 0 bases; nucleotides outside the gene matches: 11. The CDR3 spans 18 residues. Germline V gives CDR1 ENHRY, CDR2 SYGVKD. The CDR3, as DNA: TGTGCCATCAGTGACGCGGGGACGGGGGGGCCAAGCACAGATACGCAGTATTTT. Translating it yields CAISDAGTGGPSTDTQYF.

The chain employs TRBV5-1 and TRBJ1-4; perhaps TRBD1 as D (6 bases). V was clipped by 7 bases and J by 8 bases, with 21 bases between them. Germline V CDR1 and CDR2: SGHRS, YFSETQ. The CDR3 runs to 15 residues. The CDR3 bases are TGCGCCAGCGGCAACCTCGGACAGAGGGGCGAAAAACTGTTTTTT. It is translated as CASGNLGQRGEKLFF. The full variable domain, completed using reference TRBV5-1 and TRBJ1-4, is KAGVTQTPRYLIKTRGQQVTLSCSPISGHRSVSWYQQTPGQGLQFLFEYFSETQRNKGNFPGRFSGRQFSNSRSEMNVSTLELGDSALYLCASGNLGQRGEKLFFGSGTQLSVL.

V usage is TRBV7-9 and J usage is TRBJ2-7; D ambiguous. This CDR3 contains 12 residues. V shed 8 bases and J shed 7 bases, with 15 bases lying between them. CDR1 and CDR2 from the germline V gene are SEHNR and FQNEAQ (reference sequence). The CDR3 coding sequence is TGTGCCAGCGTCTTAGAGTTTGGAGAGCAGTACTTC. Its protein is CASVLEFGEQYF.

In this sample, this clone turned up once. J is TRBJ1-3 and V is TRBV4-2; the D is unclear. Trimming took 1 base from V and 2 from J, leaving 3 bases between them. The CDR3 is made up of 13 amino acids. CDR1 is LGHNA and CDR2 is YNFKEQ in the germline V gene. The CDR3 here is CASSQGTGNTIYF. CDR3 in DNA: TGTGCCAGCAGCCAAGGAACTGGAAACACCATATATTTT.

The chain combines TRBV19 with TRBJ1-1; D possibly corresponds to TRBD1 (6 bases). The CDR3 is made up of 14 amino acids. Deletions cut 4 bases from V and 4 bases from J, with 13 bases between. CDR1 is LNHDA, CDR2 SQIVND, per germline (reference sequence). The CDR3 sequence is CASSNREARTEAFF. The CDR3 nucleotides read TGTGCCAGTAGTAACAGGGAGGCGCGCACTGAAGCTTTCTTT.

CDR3 DNA: TGTGCCAGCTCACCAAATACAGACGCCTCCTATGGCTACACCTTC. It yields the protein CASSPNTDASYGYTF. The chain employs TRBV18 and TRBJ1-2; D gene uncertain. The CDR3 spans 15 residues. Trimming left V 2 bases short and J 4 bases short, with 14 bases between. Germline loops: CDR1 KGHSH, CDR2 LQKENI.

This clone was seen just once. The V call is TRBV18, the J call TRBJ1-6; the D is unclear. The CDR3 is made up of 15 amino acids. CDR1 and CDR2 from the germline V gene are KGHSH and LQKENI. V lost 3 bases and J lost 1, with 7 bases in between. CDR3 in DNA: TGTGCCAGCTCACCGATAGGATCCTATAATTCACCCCTCCACTTT. This translates into CASSPIGSYNSPLHF.

This clone has just a few counts. The chain combines TRBV9 with TRBJ1-3, with TRBD1 matching over 12 bases. After removal of 4 bases from V and 4 bases from J, the junction contained 15 bases not matched to a gene. Germline lookup yields CDR1 SGDLS and CDR2 YYNGEE. This CDR3 contains 19 residues. The CDR3 protein is CASSSSRDRGPLRGNTIYF. The DNA of the CDR3 is TGTGCCAGCAGCTCGAGCCGGGACAGGGGGCCCCTCCGGGGAAACACCATATATTTT.

This clone was picked up one time. This chain links TRBV5-1 with TRBJ2-7; D not certain. The CDR3 is 12 residues long. Germline V gene data show CDR1 as SGHRS and CDR2 as YFSETQ. V was pared by 4 bases and J by 5 bases, with 10 bases between. CDR3 nucleotide sequence: TGCGCCAGCAGCATAGACTCTCACGAGCAGTACTTC. This translates into CASSIDSHEQYF.